A single sample gave rise to the 21 T cell receptor beta chains below, sequenced in a study of shared clonotypes between healthy human individuals (TCRdb year 2020). Library construction relied on the immunoSEQ multiplex PCR assay. The immuneACCESS repertoire file appears here via TCRdb, limited to in-frame rearrangements. These files lack a portion of the clones; in checked studies, under half of the deficit traces to unresolved V genes, and the cause of the others is not known. This sample comprises some 2,000,000 clones, 85% to 95% of them detected only once. The ten largest clones take up approximately 0.13% of the sample. Sequencing input: naive CD4+ T cells sorted from blood. Read against the paper, the sample's cell subset or site label means: CD45RA+ positively selected. All receptors come from a man aged 18 to 29 in good health.

The rearrangement uses TRBV5-4 and TRBJ1-1, with 10 bases matching TRBD1. Germline V gene sequence: CDR1 SGHNT, CDR2 YYREEE (reference sequence). The CDR3 totals 15 residues. The J segment lost 4 bases and the V segment lost 2 bases, leaving 5 bases of the junction unmatched. CDR3: CASSFLGTGVTEAFF. CDR3 nucleotide sequence: TGTGCCAGCAGCTTCCTCGGGACAGGGGTCACTGAAGCTTTCTTT.

The rearrangement links TRBV6-5 to TRBJ2-6; D is perhaps TRBD1 (6 bases). V dropped 7 bases and J dropped 1 base, with 11 bases sitting between them. The CDR3 loop spans 15 amino acids. The germline V gene has CDR1 MNHEY and CDR2 SVGAGI. The CDR3 protein is CASTRGLSGANVLTF. As DNA, the CDR3 is TGTGCCAGCACCAGGGGCTTATCTGGGGCCAACGTCCTGACTTTC.

The chain links TRBV28 to TRBJ2-7, with 9 nucleotides matching TRBD1. The J segment lost 5 bases and the V segment lost 6 bases, leaving 14 bases of the junction unmatched. Germline lookup yields CDR1 MDHEN and CDR2 SYDVKM. The CDR3 totals 16 residues. The CDR3 nucleotides are TGTGCCAGCAGCCTACTCTTCGGGACAGGGCTCGACGAGCAGTACTTC. Translation: CASSLLFGTGLDEQYF.

This sequence joins TRBV4-1 and TRBJ2-3; D gene uncertain. The CDR3 runs 13 residues. Germline assignment: CDR1 MGHRA and CDR2 YSYEKL. Trimming cost V 2 bases and J 5 bases, with 8 bases left between them. The CDR3 nucleotides read TGCGCCAGCAGCCAATTAGGTTTAGATACGCAGTATTTT. This sequence encodes CASSQLGLDTQYF.

The chain uses TRBV27 and TRBJ2-7; 13 positions match TRBD2. The CDR3 totals 15 residues. V shed 3 bases, J shed 2 bases, and the junction held 1 base outside the gene matches. Germline V CDR1 and CDR2: MNHEY, SMNVEV (reference sequence). In nucleotides, the CDR3 is TGTGCCAGCAGTTTTACTAGCGGGAGGGCCTACGAGCAGTACTTC. Translated: CASSFTSGRAYEQYF.

J is TRBJ2-2 and V is TRBV2, with TRBD1 identical over 8 bases. Germline CDR1 reads SNHLY; CDR2 reads FYNNEI. CDR3 length: 15 amino acids. The J segment lost 7 bases and the V segment lost 6 bases, leaving 10 bases of the junction unmatched. CDR3 amino acids: CASRVETGERGELFF. The CDR3 DNA sequence: TGTGCCAGCAGGGTTGAGACAGGGGAACGCGGGGAGCTGTTTTTT.

This sequence joins TRBV29-1 and TRBJ2-3, with D tentatively TRBD1 or TRBD2 (7 bases each). Germline loops: CDR1 SQVTM, CDR2 ANQGSEA. This CDR3 has 17 amino acids. V shed 4 bases and J shed 6 bases, with 26 bases lying between them. The CDR3 is CSVGGGPTGAGSDTQYF. The CDR3 nucleotides read TGCAGCGTTGGGGGAGGGCCCACAGGGGCAGGATCGGATACGCAGTATTTT.

In the case of this clone: This same CDR3 is encoded by further DNA sequences in the sample. The chain carries TRBV6-1 and TRBJ2-7, with D maybe TRBD1 (5 bases). This CDR3 region has 14 residues. Germline V gives CDR1 MNHNS, CDR2 SASEGT. The V end lost 3 bases, the J end lost 4 bases, and 13 bases lay between the germline ends. The CDR3: CASSDRGRSYEQYF. CDR3 nucleotides: TGTGCCAGCAGTGATAGGGGCCGATCTTACGAGCAGTACTTC.

The rearrangement uses TRBV6-1 and TRBJ1-1, with a weak D call TRBD1 (5 bases). V shed 4 bases and J shed 0 bases, with 6 bases lying between them. The CDR3 loop spans 13 amino acids. Germline loops: CDR1 MNHNS, CDR2 SASEGT. CDR3 amino acids: CASSGDLNTEAFF. CDR3 sequence (DNA): TGTGCCAGCAGTGGGGACCTGAACACTGAAGCTTTCTTT.

This chain uses TRBV11-2 with TRBJ1-2; 9 bases are shared with TRBD1. This CDR3 has 15 residues. The germline CDR1 and CDR2 sequences are SGHAT and FQNNGV. J gave up 4 bases and V 2 bases, and 5 bases lay outside the gene matches. The CDR3 protein is CASSLLGQGAYGYTF. CDR3 nucleotide sequence: TGTGCCAGCAGCTTACTGGGACAGGGAGCCTATGGCTACACCTTC.

V gene TRBV27 combines with J gene TRBJ1-1, with 9 bases that match TRBD1. The germline gives CDR1 MNHEY, CDR2 SMNVEV (reference sequence). The CDR3 is 12 amino acids. The junction had 3 bases not matched to a gene; V was cut back by 5 bases and J by 8 bases. For the CDR3, the DNA is TGTGCCAGCAGTGAAGGACAGGGGGAAGCTTTCTTT. Amino acids: CASSEGQGEAFF.

The gene calls are TRBV5-1 and TRBJ2-7; D might be TRBD2 (5 bases). The CDR3 contains 18 residues. Trimming took 4 bases from V and 2 from J, leaving 25 bases between them. Per germline, CDR1 SGHRS and CDR2 YFSETQ. The chain's CDR3 is CASSIGVGTLGETYEQYF. The DNA for the CDR3 is TGCGCCAGCAGCATTGGAGTGGGCACCCTGGGAGAAACCTACGAGCAGTACTTC.

The V and J genes are TRBV7-9 and TRBJ1-2, with TRBD1 identical over 7 bases. Trimming at V came to 10 bases and at J to 6 bases, leaving 11 bases not matched to a gene. This CDR3 has 13 residues. Germline CDR1 and CDR2: SEHNR and FQNEAQ (reference sequence). CDR3 sequence: CATTIQGFDGYTF. Here the CDR3 DNA reads TGTGCCACCACCATACAGGGGTTCGATGGCTACACCTTC.

The V gene is TRBV4-3, the J gene TRBJ2-2; D unresolved. Germline V lookup: CDR1 LGHNA, CDR2 YSLEER. Deletions cut 4 bases from V and 5 bases from J, with 8 bases between. The CDR3 extends over 13 amino acids. The DNA of the CDR3 is TGCGCCAGCAGCCCTCTGAAGACCGGGGAGCTGTTTTTT. It yields the protein CASSPLKTGELFF.

This clone occurred once. This specimen includes other DNA sequences encoding the same CDR3. The chain is built from TRBV6-5 and TRBJ2-7, with 8 nucleotides matching TRBD1. The junction had 2 bases not matched to a gene; V was cut back by 4 bases and J by 3 bases. The CDR3 runs 13 residues. CDR1 is MNHEY and CDR2 is SVGAGI in the germline V gene. The CDR3 DNA reads TGTGCCAGCAGTTCCGACAGGGGCTACGAGCAGTACTTC. As protein: CASSSDRGYEQYF.

The chain uses TRBV7-2 and TRBJ2-1, with D maybe TRBD1 (6 bases). With 1 base removed from V and 7 bases from J, the gap between germline ends came to 17 bases. This CDR3 is 16 amino acids long. Looked up from germline, CDR1 is SGHTA and CDR2 is FQGNSA. As DNA, the CDR3 is TGTGCCAGCAGCTTAGGTCGCGACAGGCCTTTTAATGAGCAGTTCTTC. It translates to CASSLGRDRPFNEQFF.

This chain links TRBV4-1 with TRBJ1-2; 7 bases map to TRBD1. The CDR3 spans 16 residues. V dropped 0 bases and J dropped 2; count of bases not matched to a gene: 6. Germline V gene lookup returns CDR1 MGHRA and CDR2 YSYEKL. Written as DNA, the CDR3 is TGCGCCAGCAGCCAAGATCCAAGGGGGCGCAACTATGGCTACACCTTC. Residues: CASSQDPRGRNYGYTF.

The V call is TRBV29-1, the J call TRBJ2-7; no reliable D call. The CDR3 has 11 residues. The germline V and J ends were trimmed by 6 bases and 3 bases, with 9 bases remaining between them. Germline values: CDR1 SQVTM, CDR2 ANQGSEA. The CDR3 coding sequence is TGCAGCGTAGCCAGTCTCTACGAGCAGTACTTC. This encodes CSVASLYEQYF.

This clone has only one observation. V gene TRBV11-2 combines with J gene TRBJ2-5, with TRBD1 matching over 7 bases. Germline V lookup: CDR1 SGHAT, CDR2 FQNNGV. After removal of 5 bases from V and 0 bases from J, the junction contained 15 bases not matched to a gene. CDR3 length: 18 residues. The CDR3 loop reads CASSPKPDRVAYQETQYF. CDR3 nucleotides: TGTGCCAGCAGCCCGAAACCAGACAGGGTAGCATACCAAGAGACCCAGTACTTC.

This sequence joins TRBV28 and TRBJ1-1; no definite D call. Trimming stripped 2 bases from V and 1 base from J, with 8 bases between. Germline lookup yields CDR1 MDHEN and CDR2 SYDVKM. The CDR3 has 14 residues. The CDR3 DNA reads TGTGCCAGCAGTTTAACATCCGAGAACACTGAAGCTTTCTTT. Translating gives CASSLTSENTEAFF.

With regard to this clone: Other DNA sequences in the sample encode the same CDR3. The chain links TRBV4-1 to TRBJ2-3; 11 nucleotides align to TRBD1. The CDR3 runs 16 residues. V lost 2 bases and J lost 1; bases outside the gene matches: 2. Germline CDR1 MGHRA, CDR2 YSYEKL. The CDR3: CASSQRDRGGTDTQYF. The CDR3 coding sequence is TGCGCCAGCAGCCAACGGGACAGGGGGGGCACAGATACGCAGTATTTT.